Here is one TCR beta chain with its context. The data are from a study of blood T cell repertoires in COVID-19. This CDR3 contains 15 residues. J lost 1 base, V lost 0 bases, and 2 bases had no gene match. Germline CDR1 and CDR2: MGHDK and SYGVNS. Repertoires were generated with immunoSEQ multiplex PCR, while TCRdb's copy carries only in-frame clones and drops some. The data contain 250,000 or so clones, around four fifths of them singletons. The sequence derives from a woman aged 40 to 50 who had been exposed to COVID-19. Sequencing was done on a sample of PBMCs or T cells enriched from blood (not recorded which). This sequence joins TRBV25-1 and TRBJ1-1; 7 nucleotides align to TRBD1. The CDR3 region is CASSEYRGRNTEAFF. The CDR3 DNA is TGTGCCAGCAGTGAATATAGGGGGCGGAACACTGAAGCTTTCTTT.